This TCR beta chain is drawn from a study of shared clonotypes between healthy human individuals. Trimming removed 0 bases from V and 0 bases from J, with 7 bases in between. Looked up from germline, CDR1 is SGHTS and CDR2 is YDEGEE. The CDR3 length is 15 residues. Assay used: immunoSEQ multiplex PCR; TCRdb lists only in-frame clones, some missing. The sample gives 300,000 to 400,000 clones, about 73% of which show up once; more than 9% is in the top ten. The TCR sequence derives from a man under 40 in good health. The chain couples TRBV5-8 to TRBJ2-1; D is unresolved. The specimen was memory CD4+ T cells sorted from blood. Subset meaning: CD45RA-negative fraction. The DNA of the CDR3 is TGTGCCAGCAGCTTGGCTGGCGCCTCCTACAATGAGCAGTTCTTC. Residues: CASSLAGASYNEQFF.